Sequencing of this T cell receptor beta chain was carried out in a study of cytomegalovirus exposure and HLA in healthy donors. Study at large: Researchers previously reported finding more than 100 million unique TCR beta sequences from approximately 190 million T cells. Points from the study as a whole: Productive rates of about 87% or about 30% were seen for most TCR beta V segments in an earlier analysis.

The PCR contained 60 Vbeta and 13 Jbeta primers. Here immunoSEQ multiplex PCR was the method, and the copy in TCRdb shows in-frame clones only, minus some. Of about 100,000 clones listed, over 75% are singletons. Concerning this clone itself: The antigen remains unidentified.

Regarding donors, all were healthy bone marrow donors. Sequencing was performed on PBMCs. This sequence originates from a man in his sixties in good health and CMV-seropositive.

The CDR3 region has the DNA TGTGCCAGCAGTGAGGAGGTGGCAGTTATAGCCAAAAACATTCAGTACTTC. Protein: CASSEEVAVIAKNIQYF. The chain links TRBV2 to TRBJ2-4, with D possibly TRBD2 on 5 matching bases. This CDR3 contains 17 residues. V shed 3 bases and J shed 0 bases, with 15 bases lying between them. Germline V gene data show CDR1 as SNHLY and CDR2 as FYNNEI.